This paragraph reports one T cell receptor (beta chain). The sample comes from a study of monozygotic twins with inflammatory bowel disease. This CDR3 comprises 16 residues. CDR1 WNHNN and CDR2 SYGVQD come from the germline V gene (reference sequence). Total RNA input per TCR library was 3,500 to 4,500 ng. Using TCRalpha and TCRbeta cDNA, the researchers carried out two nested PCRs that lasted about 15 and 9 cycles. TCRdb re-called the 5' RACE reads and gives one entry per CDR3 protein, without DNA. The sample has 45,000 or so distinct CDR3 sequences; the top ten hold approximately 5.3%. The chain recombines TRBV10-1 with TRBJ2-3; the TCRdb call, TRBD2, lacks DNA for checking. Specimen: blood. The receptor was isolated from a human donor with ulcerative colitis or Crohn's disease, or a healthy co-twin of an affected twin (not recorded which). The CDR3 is CASNDKGLAGADTQYF.